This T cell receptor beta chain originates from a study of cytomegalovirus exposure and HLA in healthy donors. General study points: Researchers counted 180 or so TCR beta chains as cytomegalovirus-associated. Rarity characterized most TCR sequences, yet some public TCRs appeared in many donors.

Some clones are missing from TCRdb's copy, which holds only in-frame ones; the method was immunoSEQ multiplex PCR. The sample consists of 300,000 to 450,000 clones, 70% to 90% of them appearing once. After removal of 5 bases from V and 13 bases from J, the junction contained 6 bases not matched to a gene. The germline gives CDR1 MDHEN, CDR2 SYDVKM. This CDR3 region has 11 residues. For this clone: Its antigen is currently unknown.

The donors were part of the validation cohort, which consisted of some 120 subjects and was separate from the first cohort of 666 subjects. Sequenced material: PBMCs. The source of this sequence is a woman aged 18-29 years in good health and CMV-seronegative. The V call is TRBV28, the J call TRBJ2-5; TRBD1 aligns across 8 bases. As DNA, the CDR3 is TGTGCCAGCAGTACCGGACAGGGTCGGTACTTC. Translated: CASSTGQGRYF.